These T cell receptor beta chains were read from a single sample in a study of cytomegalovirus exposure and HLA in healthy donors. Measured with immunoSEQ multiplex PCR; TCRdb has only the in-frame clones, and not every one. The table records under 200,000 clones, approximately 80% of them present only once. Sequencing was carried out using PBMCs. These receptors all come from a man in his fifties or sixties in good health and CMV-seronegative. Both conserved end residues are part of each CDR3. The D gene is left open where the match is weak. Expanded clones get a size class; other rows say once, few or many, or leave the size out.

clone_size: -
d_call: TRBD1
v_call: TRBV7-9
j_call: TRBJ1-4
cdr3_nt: TGTGCCAGCACCCACAGGGGAGAGAATGAAAAACTGTTTTTT
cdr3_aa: CASTHRGENEKLFF

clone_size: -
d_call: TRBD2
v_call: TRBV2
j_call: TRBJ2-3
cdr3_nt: TGTGCCAGCAGGGAGCGGGGGGTCGCAGATACGCAGTATTTT
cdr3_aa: CASRERGVADTQYF

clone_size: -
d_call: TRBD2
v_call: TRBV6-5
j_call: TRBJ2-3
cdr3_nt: TGTGCCAGCAGCCGGGGGGGAGCCACAGATACGCAGTATTTT
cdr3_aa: CASSRGGATDTQYF

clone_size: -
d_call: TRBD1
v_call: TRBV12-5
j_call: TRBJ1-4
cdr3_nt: TGTGCTAGTGGACCGACAGGGAGAGCAACTAATGAAAAACTGTTTTTT
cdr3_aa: CASGPTGRATNEKLFF

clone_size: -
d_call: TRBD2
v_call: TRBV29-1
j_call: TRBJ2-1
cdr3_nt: TGCAGCGGTTACGGCGGGAGGGCTAGTAATGAGCAGTTCTTC
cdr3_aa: CSGYGGRASNEQFF

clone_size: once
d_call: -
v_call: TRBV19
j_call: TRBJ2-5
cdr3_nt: TGTGCCGCGGGCTCCGGGACACACCAAGAGACCCAGTACTTC
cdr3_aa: CAAGSGTHQETQYF

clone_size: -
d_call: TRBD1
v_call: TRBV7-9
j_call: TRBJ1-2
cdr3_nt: TGTGCCAGCAGCTTGGACAGGGGGGGCTACACCTTC
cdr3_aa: CASSLDRGGYTF

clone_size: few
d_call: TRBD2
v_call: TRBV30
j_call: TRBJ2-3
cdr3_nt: TGTGCCTTAGGACTAGCGGGAGGTTCAGATACGCAGTATTTT
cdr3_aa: CALGLAGGSDTQYF

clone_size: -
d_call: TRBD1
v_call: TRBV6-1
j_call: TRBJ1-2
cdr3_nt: TGTGCCGGGAAAGCCGGGACAGCTAACTATGGCTACACCTTC
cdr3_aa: CAGKAGTANYGYTF

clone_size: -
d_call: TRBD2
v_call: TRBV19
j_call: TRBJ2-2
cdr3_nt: TGTGCCAGCCGAGGTAGAGGACTAGCGGGAACCGGGGAGCTGTTTTTT
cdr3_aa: CASRGRGLAGTGELFF

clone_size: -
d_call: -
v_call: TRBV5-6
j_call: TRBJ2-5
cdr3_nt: TGTGCCAGCAGCCCCTCCAGGTACCAAGAGACCCAGTACTTC
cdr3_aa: CASSPSRYQETQYF

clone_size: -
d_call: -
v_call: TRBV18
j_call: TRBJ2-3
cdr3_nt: TGTGCCAGCTCACCCGGCACAGATACGCAGTATTTT
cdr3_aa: CASSPGTDTQYF

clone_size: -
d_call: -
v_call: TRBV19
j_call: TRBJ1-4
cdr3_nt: TGTGCCAGTAGTGCGGCCGGGAATGAAAAACCGTTTTTT
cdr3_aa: CASSAAGNEKPFF

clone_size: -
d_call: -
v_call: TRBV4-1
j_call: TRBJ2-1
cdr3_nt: TGCGCCAGCAGCCGGTTTAAGGGGGATGAGCAGTTCTTC
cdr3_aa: CASSRFKGDEQFF

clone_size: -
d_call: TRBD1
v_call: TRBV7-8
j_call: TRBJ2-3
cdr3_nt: TGTGCCAGCAGCTTAGGTGCGGGACAGGGAACAGATACGCAGTATTTT
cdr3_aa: CASSLGAGQGTDTQYF

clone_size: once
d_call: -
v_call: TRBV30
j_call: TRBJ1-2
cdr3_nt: TGTGCCTGGAGTGGACAAGGATATGGCTACACCTTC
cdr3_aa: CAWSGQGYGYTF

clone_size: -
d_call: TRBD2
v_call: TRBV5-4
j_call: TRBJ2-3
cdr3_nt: TGTGCCAGCAGCATGACTAGCGGAAGAACCGATACGCAGTATTTT
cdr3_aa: CASSMTSGRTDTQYF

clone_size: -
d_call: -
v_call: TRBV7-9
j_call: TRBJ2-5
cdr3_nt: TGTGCCAGCAGCTTAGCGGGGTCAGGGGAAGAGACCCAGTACTTC
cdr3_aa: CASSLAGSGEETQYF

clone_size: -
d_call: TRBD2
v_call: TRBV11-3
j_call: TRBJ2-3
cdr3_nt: TGTGCCAGCAGCCCCCGACTAGCGGCTAGCACAGATACGCAGTATTTT
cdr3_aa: CASSPRLAASTDTQYF

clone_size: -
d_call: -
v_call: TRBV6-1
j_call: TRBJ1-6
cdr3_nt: TGTGCCAGCAGTGAAAGGGGATCACCCCTCCACTTT
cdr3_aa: CASSERGSPLHF

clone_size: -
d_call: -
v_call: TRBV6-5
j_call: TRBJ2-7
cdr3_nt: TGTGCCAGCAGTCCCATCGGGAACGAGCAGTACTTC
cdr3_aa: CASSPIGNEQYF

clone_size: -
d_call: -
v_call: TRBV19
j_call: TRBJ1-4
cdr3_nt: TGTGCCAGTAGTAGCCATGGGGGGACGGGTGAAAAACTGTTTTTT
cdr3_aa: CASSSHGGTGEKLFF

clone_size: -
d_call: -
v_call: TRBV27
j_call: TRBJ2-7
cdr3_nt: TGTGCCAGCAGTTTTTCAGCTCCAGGGAACGAGCAGTACTTC
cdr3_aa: CASSFSAPGNEQYF

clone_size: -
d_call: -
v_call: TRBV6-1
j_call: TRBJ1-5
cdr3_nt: TGTGCCAGCTCGTCCGGGGGGGATCAGCCCCAGCATTTT
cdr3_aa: CASSSGGDQPQHF

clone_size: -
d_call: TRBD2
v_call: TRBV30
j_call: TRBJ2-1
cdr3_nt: TGTGCCTGGACTACTAGCGGCTCCTACAATGAGCAGTTCTTC
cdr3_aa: CAWTTSGSYNEQFF

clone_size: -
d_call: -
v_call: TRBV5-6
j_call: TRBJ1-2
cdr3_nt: TGTGCCAGCAGAAACAGCGGGACACTCTATGGCTACACCTTC
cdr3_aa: CASRNSGTLYGYTF

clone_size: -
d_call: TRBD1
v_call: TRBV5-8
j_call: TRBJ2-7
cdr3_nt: TGTGCCAGCAGCTTGGACGGCGACAGGGGTTCCTACGAGCAGTACTTC
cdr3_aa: CASSLDGDRGSYEQYF

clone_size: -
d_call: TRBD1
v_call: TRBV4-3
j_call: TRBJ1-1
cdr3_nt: TGCGCCAGCAGCCTCAGGGGGCCTGGTACTGAAGCTTTCTTT
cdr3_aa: CASSLRGPGTEAFF

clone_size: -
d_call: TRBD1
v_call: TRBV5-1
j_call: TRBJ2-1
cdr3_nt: TGCGCCAGCAGCAATCGACAGGGAGCAGGGAATGAGCAGTTCTTC
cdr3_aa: CASSNRQGAGNEQFF

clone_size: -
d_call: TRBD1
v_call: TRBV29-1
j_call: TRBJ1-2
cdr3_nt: TGCAGCGCCAAAACCGGGACAGGGCTTTACTATGGCTACACCTTC
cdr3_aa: CSAKTGTGLYYGYTF

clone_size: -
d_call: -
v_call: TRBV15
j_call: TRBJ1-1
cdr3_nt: TGTGCCACCAGCAGAGGTGGCAGGGTTGGGGCTGAAGCTTTCTTT
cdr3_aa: CATSRGGRVGAEAFF

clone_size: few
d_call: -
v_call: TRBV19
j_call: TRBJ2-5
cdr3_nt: TGTGCCAGTAGAAGACAGGGAGGACAAGAGACCCAGTACTTC
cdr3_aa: CASRRQGGQETQYF

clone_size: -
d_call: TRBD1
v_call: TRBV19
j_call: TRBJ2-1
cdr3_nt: TGTGCCGGATGCATCCAGGACAGGCTAAATGAGCAGTTCTTC
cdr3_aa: CAGCIQDRLNEQFF

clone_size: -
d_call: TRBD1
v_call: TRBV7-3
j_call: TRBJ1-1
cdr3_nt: TGTGCCAGCAGCTCGGGCGGACAGGGGGAAATGAACACTGAAGCTTTCTTT
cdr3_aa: CASSSGGQGEMNTEAFF

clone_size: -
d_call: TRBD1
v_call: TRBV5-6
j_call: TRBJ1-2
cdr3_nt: TGTGCCAGCAGCTCGGGACAGGGCTATGGCTACACCTTC
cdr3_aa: CASSSGQGYGYTF

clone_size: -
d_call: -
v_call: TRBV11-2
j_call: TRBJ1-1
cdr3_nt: TGTGCCAGCAGCTTAGGGCAGGGGCTCACTGAAGCTTTCTTT
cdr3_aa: CASSLGQGLTEAFF

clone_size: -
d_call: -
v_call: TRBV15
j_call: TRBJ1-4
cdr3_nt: TGTGCCACCAGCAGAGCGGGAACAGGGAATGAAAAACTGTTTTTT
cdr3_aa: CATSRAGTGNEKLFF